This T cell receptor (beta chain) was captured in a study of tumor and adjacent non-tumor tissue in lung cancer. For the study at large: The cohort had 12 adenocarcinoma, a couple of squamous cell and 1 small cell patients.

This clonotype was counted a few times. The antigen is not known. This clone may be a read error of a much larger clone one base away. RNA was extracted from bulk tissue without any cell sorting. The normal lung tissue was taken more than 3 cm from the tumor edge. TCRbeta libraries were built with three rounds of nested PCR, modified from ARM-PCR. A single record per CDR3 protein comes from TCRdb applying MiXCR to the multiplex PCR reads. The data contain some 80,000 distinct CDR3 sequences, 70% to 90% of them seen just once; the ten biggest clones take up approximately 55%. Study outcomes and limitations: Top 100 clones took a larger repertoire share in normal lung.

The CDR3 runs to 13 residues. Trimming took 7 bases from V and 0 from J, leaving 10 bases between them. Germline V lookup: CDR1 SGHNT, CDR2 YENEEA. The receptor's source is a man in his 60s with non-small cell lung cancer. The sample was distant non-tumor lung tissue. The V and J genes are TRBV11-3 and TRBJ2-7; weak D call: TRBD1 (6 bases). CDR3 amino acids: CASNVRGSYEQYF. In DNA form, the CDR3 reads TGTGCCAGCAACGTCAGGGGCTCCTACGAGCAGTACTTC. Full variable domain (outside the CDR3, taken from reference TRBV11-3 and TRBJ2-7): EAGVVQSPRYKIIEKKQPVAFWCNPISGHNTLYWYLQNLGQGPELLIRYENEEAVDDSQLPKDRFSAERLKGVDSTLKIQPAELGDSAVYLCASNVRGSYEQYFGPGTRLTVT.